The sequence of this TCR beta chain was determined in a study of blood T cell repertoires in COVID-19. At the level of the study: The United States, Italy and Spain supplied acute and convalescent COVID-19 samples. The cDNA or gDNA used as material had been derived from T cells, B-cell-depleted T cells, or PBMCs.

The J segment lost 5 bases and the V segment lost 0 bases, leaving 11 bases of the junction unmatched. The CDR3 covers 18 residues. CDR1 and CDR2 (germline): SNHLY, FYNNEI. As handled by the study authors: Estimation of nucleated cell counts was performed using reference gene primer amplification. Profiled with immunoSEQ multiplex PCR; TCRdb holds only in-frame clones, not every one. The DNA was the basis for D and trimming; V, J and clone size are from that table. This sample has roughly 100,000 clones, with roughly 88% found just once. The J gene is TRBJ2-5, the V gene TRBV2, with 11 bases that match TRBD1. The TCR sequence derives from a human donor in a cohort sampled during active COVID-19. The specimen sequenced was peripheral blood. The CDR3 here is CASSEAPFGTGGLETQYF. In DNA form, the CDR3 reads TGTGCCAGCAGTGAAGCGCCATTCGGGACAGGGGGGTTGGAGACCCAGTACTTC.